The clone carrying this T cell receptor (beta chain) was seen many times. The antigen is not known. The record originates from a study of CD8+CD57+ T cells in acquired aplastic anemia. Study in general: Recorded DNA amounts for sorted CD4+ and CD8+ cells had an average of 3.2 ug.

Genomic DNA provided the template from which TCR beta VDJ and CDR3 profiles were obtained. TCRdb used MiXCR to reprocess the reads, holding one entry per CDR3 protein. The sample gives under 350,000 distinct CDR3 sequences, approximately 55% of which show up once; less than 10% is in the top ten. Study findings and constraints: CD8+ Simpson's diversity showed no significant patient-control difference. Patients and controls were found to share 25 to 35 CD8+ CDR3 sequences.

V gave up 8 bases and J gave up 5 bases, with 14 bases separating them. CDR1 is LNHDA and CDR2 is SQIVND in the germline V gene (reference sequence). This CDR3 is built from 13 residues. Sequenced input: sorted CD4+, CD8+, or CD8+CD57+ T cells (not recorded which) from PBMCs. V usage is TRBV19 and J usage is TRBJ2-3; the D gene could be TRBD1 or TRBD2 (6 bases each). The origin of this receptor is a human donor with severe aplastic anemia or a healthy control (not recorded which). The CDR3 DNA is TGTGCCAGTGGGGGGACATGGCAAGATACGCAGTATTTT. This encodes CASGGTWQDTQYF. The full variable domain, with the rest looked up from reference TRBV19 and TRBJ2-3, is DGGITQSPKYLFRKEGQNVTLSCEQNLNHDAMYWYRQDPGQGLRLIYYSQIVNDFQKGDIAEGYSVSREKKESFPLTVTSAQKNPTAFYLCASGGTWQDTQYFGPGTRLTVL.